The next 13 T cell receptor beta chains were all read from a single sample in a study of shared clonotypes between healthy human individuals. TCRdb's copy holds only in-frame clones and misses some; the assay was immunoSEQ multiplex PCR. This sample carries about 1.5 million clones, more than 95% of them seen once, and the ten largest clones take over 1%. The sequenced sample consisted of naive CD4+ T cells sorted from blood. Subset denoted: CD45RA+ positively selected. These receptors originate from a man between 25 and 39 years old in good health.

The chain uses TRBV12-2 and TRBJ2-1; the table's TRBD1 call for D was not verified on the DNA. TRBV12-2 is termed a pseudogene. The CDR3 has 18 amino acids. The CDR3 sequence is CASRSLLTGPKSYNEQFF. The CDR3 nucleotides are TGTGCAAGTCGCTCCCTACTGACAGGTCCCAAATCTTACAATGAGCAGTTCTTC.

The rearrangement uses TRBV5-4 and TRBJ1-1; D not resolved. V was shortened by 1 base and J by 4 bases, with 11 bases between the two germline ends. The V gene's germline CDR1 is SGHNT and CDR2 YYREEE (reference sequence). The CDR3 sequence is 14 residues long. In nucleotides, the CDR3 is TGTGCCAGCAGCTTGATGGGCCCCAGCACTGAAGCTTTCTTT. Its protein product is CASSLMGPSTEAFF.

The rearrangement joins TRBV19 to TRBJ2-2; possibly TRBD1 for D (5 bases). CDR1 LNHDA and CDR2 SQIVND come from the germline V gene (reference sequence). The CDR3 is made up of 14 amino acids. V was clipped by 4 bases and J by 4 bases, with 10 bases between them. The CDR3 DNA reads as TGTGCCAGTAGTAAATTAGGGGCCACCGGGGAGCTGTTTTTT. Translating it yields CASSKLGATGELFF.

The genes are TRBV5-1 and TRBJ1-2; D is perhaps TRBD1 (5 bases). The V gene lost 1 base and the J gene lost 4 bases, with 20 bases spanning the gap. The CDR3 length is 17 residues. Germline assignment: CDR1 SGHRS and CDR2 YFSETQ. The chain's CDR3 is CASSLYSGGAGFYGYTF. The CDR3 nucleotides read TGCGCCAGCAGCTTGTATTCGGGGGGAGCCGGCTTCTATGGCTACACCTTC.

This clone was recorded once. The chain couples TRBV4-1 to TRBJ2-1, with D hard to call. Germline assignment: CDR1 MGHRA and CDR2 YSYEKL. The CDR3 contains 14 residues. The ends were cut back, 0 bases at V and 11 bases at J, with 14 bases in the middle. The CDR3 is CASSQDHIARQQFF. CDR3 nucleotide sequence: TGCGCCAGCAGCCAAGATCATATCGCCAGGCAGCAGTTCTTC.

Only a few counts were recorded for this clone. V and J are TRBV27 and TRBJ2-3; TRBD1 matches 7 bases. The CDR3 loop spans 15 amino acids. Germline assignment: CDR1 MNHEY and CDR2 SMNVEV (reference sequence). Trimming removed 5 bases from V and 3 bases from J; junction bases left unmatched: 8. The CDR3 DNA follows: TGTGCCAGCAGTCCCCGACAGGGATTGACAGATACGCAGTATTTT. It specifies CASSPRQGLTDTQYF.

V is TRBV7-2 and J is TRBJ1-2; D uncertain. V was pared by 2 bases and J by 2 bases, with 3 bases between. The CDR3 runs to 12 residues. From germline, CDR1 is SGHTA and CDR2 FQGNSA. The CDR3 region is CASSLNNYGYTF. CDR3 nucleotides: TGTGCCAGCAGCTTAAACAACTATGGCTACACCTTC.

The rearrangement uses TRBV7-9 and TRBJ1-1; D is ambiguous. CDR3 length: 15 amino acids. Per germline, CDR1 SEHNR and CDR2 FQNEAQ (reference sequence). V was trimmed by 5 bases and J by 0 bases, leaving 13 bases between them. CDR3: CASSVGGPVNTEAFF. DNA for the CDR3: TGTGCCAGCAGCGTAGGTGGACCGGTGAACACTGAAGCTTTCTTT.

The chain combines TRBV5-1 with TRBJ1-2; D perhaps matches TRBD1 (5 bases). The CDR3 has 15 residues. V was cut by 0 bases and J by 2 bases, with 11 bases left in between. Looked up from germline, CDR1 is SGHRS and CDR2 is YFSETQ. The CDR3 loop is CASSLEAGRNYGYTF. The CDR3 DNA reads as TGCGCCAGCAGCTTGGAGGCAGGGAGGAACTATGGCTACACCTTC.

V and J are TRBV28 and TRBJ2-2; 8 nucleotides align to TRBD2. The germline CDR1 and CDR2 sequences are MDHEN and SYDVKM. The CDR3 has 17 residues. The V gene end was trimmed by 5 bases and the J gene end by 6 bases; junction bases not matched to a gene: 14. CDR3 bases: TGTGCCAGCAGTATCGGACTAGCCGGAGCGTCCGCCGGGGAGCTGTTTTTT. This translates into CASSIGLAGASAGELFF.

This rearrangement joins TRBV28 to TRBJ1-2; D remains ambiguous. V lost 2 bases to trimming and J lost 1 base, with 2 bases between them. The V gene's germline CDR1 is MDHEN and CDR2 SYDVKM. The CDR3 length is 12 residues. DNA for the CDR3: TGTGCCAGCAGTTTAATTAACTATGGCTACACCTTC. Amino acids: CASSLINYGYTF.

The gene calls are TRBV15 and TRBJ2-1; D might be TRBD1 or TRBD2, each matching 6 bases. Germline-derived CDR1 and CDR2 are LNHNV and YYDKDF (reference sequence). The V gene lost 0 bases and the J gene lost 3 bases, with 12 bases spanning the gap. This CDR3 has 16 residues. The CDR3 nucleotides are TGTGCCACCAGCAGAGATAGGGGGGAGTTCTACAATGAGCAGTTCTTC. It encodes CATSRDRGEFYNEQFF.

The chain carries TRBV30 and TRBJ2-3; 8 bases match TRBD2. Unmatched junction bases numbered 8, after V lost 3 bases and J lost 0 bases. Per germline, CDR1 GTSNPN and CDR2 SVGIG (reference sequence). This CDR3 is 16 amino acids long. CDR3 sequence reads: CAWRPFKRGSTDTQYF. The CDR3, as DNA: TGTGCCTGGAGACCCTTCAAGCGGGGGAGCACAGATACGCAGTATTTT. The whole variable domain, remainder taken from reference TRBV30 and TRBJ2-3, is SQTIHQWPATLVQPVGSPLSLECTVEGTSNPNLYWYRQAAGRGLQLLFYSVGIGQISSEVPQNLSASRPQDRQFILSSKKLLLSDSGFYLCAWRPFKRGSTDTQYFGPGTRLTVL.